This section outlines one T cell receptor (beta chain) sequence together with its context. Its antigen is still unknown. This record comes from a study of cytomegalovirus exposure and HLA in healthy donors. Study context: Ancestry clustering placed around 80% of some 400 genotyped donors in the Caucasian-associated cluster.

Study-wide findings and caveats: The CMV antigen specificity of three CMV-associated chains was confirmed through in vitro analysis.

The PCR ran on 60 Vbeta and 13 Jbeta primers. Repertoires were generated with immunoSEQ multiplex PCR, while TCRdb's copy carries only in-frame clones and drops some. The sample yields approximately 290,000 clones, about four fifths seen once. Sequencing was done on a sample of PBMCs. The receptor's source is a girl aged 2 to 10 in good health and CMV-seronegative.

The CDR3 DNA sequence: TGTGCCAGCAGCTTAGGGACAGGGGAGTTCTATAATTCACCCCTCCACTTT. It translates to CASSLGTGEFYNSPLHF. The chain uses TRBV7-8 and TRBJ1-6; 9 nucleotides match TRBD1. The CDR3 runs 17 residues. The germline V gene encodes CDR1 SGHVS and CDR2 FQNEAQ. V dropped 1 base and J dropped 3; count of bases not matched to a gene: 4.